Reported below is one TCR beta chain. Its matching antigen is unknown. Some clones are missing from TCRdb's copy, which holds only in-frame ones; the method was immunoSEQ multiplex PCR. The sample records around 140,000 clones, more than 85% being singletons. The data derive from a study of cytomegalovirus exposure and HLA in healthy donors. V lost 4 bases, J lost 8 bases, and 14 bases stayed unmatched. Germline V gives CDR1 SNHLY, CDR2 FYNNEI. The CDR3 has 16 amino acids. The donors were members of the validation cohort comprising approximately 120 subjects, separate from the roughly 670-subject first cohort. Findings and caveats of the study: Cytomegalovirus status, reportedly, was diagnosed with high specificity and sensitivity by the classifier. It was confirmed in vitro that three of the CMV-associated chains were specific for CMV antigens. TCR sequences were mostly rare, though some public TCRs occurred in many donors.

The origin of this receptor is a man aged 18 to 35 in good health and CMV-seropositive. Material for sequencing was PBMCs. The rearrangement uses TRBV2 and TRBJ2-1; 7 nucleotides match TRBD1. This chain's CDR3 is CASSGFTATGFYEQFF. CDR3 coding DNA: TGTGCCAGCAGTGGATTCACAGCGACAGGGTTCTATGAGCAGTTCTTC.